The entry below gives a single T cell receptor beta chain sequence along with its context. This entry is derived from a study of monozygotic twins with inflammatory bowel disease. A 6-nucleotide sample barcode was carried by the UMIs, which template switching added. Two nested PCRs, of around 16 and 10 cycles, processed TCRalpha and TCRbeta cDNA. TCRdb re-called the 5' RACE reads; every CDR3 protein appears as one record, without DNA. This listing includes 420,000 or so distinct CDR3 sequences. Germline V CDR1 and CDR2: SGHTA, FQGNSA. This CDR3 has 11 amino acids. The sample consisted of blood. This TCR derives from a human donor with ulcerative colitis or Crohn's disease, or a healthy co-twin of an affected twin (not recorded which). The J gene is TRBJ2-3, the V gene TRBV7-2. CDR3 sequence: CASSLANTQYF.